This TCR beta chain derives from a study of regulatory T cells in long-lasting Graves disease. Note on this clonotype: Given a far larger clone just one base away, this is likely a sequencing read error.

Construction of TCR beta libraries relied on iRepertoire HTBI primers and on Arm-PCR targeting CDR3 regions. Via MiXCR, TCRdb re-called the multiplex PCR reads, giving one row per CDR3 protein. Found here are 200,000 to 250,000 distinct CDR3 sequences, approximately 20% of them singletons; the top ten hold around 21%. Time point: newly diagnosed GD, antithyroid drugs for less than 3 months. Following extraction of RNA from PBMCs, that RNA was used to make the TCR library. This CDR3 has 12 residues. Germline loops: CDR1 PRHDT, CDR2 FYEKMQ (reference sequence). Trimming removed 6 bases from V and 4 bases from J, with 7 bases in between.

The clonotype originates from a female donor with Graves disease. The gene calls are TRBV13 and TRBJ1-5; no clear D. Material: peripheral blood mononuclear cells (PBMCs), obtained at new diagnosis, from a patient treated with antithyroid drugs. CDR3 sequence (DNA): TGTGCCAGCAGTGAAACGAATCAGCCCCAGCATTTT. Amino acids: CASSETNQPQHF.